This T cell receptor beta chain was observed in a study of blood T cell repertoires in COVID-19. In the study overall: Researchers got acute and convalescent COVID-19 samples from the United States, Italy and Spain. Sources were T cells, B-cell-depleted T cells, or PBMCs; the material itself was cDNA or gDNA.

V gave up 4 bases and J gave up 0 bases, with 13 bases separating them. Germline V gene sequence: CDR1 LGHDT, CDR2 YNNKEL (reference sequence). The CDR3 runs 17 residues. Original handling: Estimated nucleated cell counts came from reference gene primer amplification. Method: immunoSEQ multiplex PCR; TCRdb's copy keeps in-frame clones and lacks some. Clonal size and the V and J genes are those of that table, whereas D and trimming came from the DNA. The sample shows 250,000 to 350,000 clones, about 89% of them seen only once. The specimen was peripheral blood. The TCR comes from a man aged 30 to 39 with acute or convalescent COVID-19. The chain links TRBV3-1 (or the pseudogene TRBV3-2) to TRBJ2-6; D is unclear. The CDR3: CASSRVRYSSGANVLTF. Written as DNA, the CDR3 is TGTGCCAGCAGCCGCGTTAGATACAGCTCTGGGGCCAACGTCCTGACTTTC.